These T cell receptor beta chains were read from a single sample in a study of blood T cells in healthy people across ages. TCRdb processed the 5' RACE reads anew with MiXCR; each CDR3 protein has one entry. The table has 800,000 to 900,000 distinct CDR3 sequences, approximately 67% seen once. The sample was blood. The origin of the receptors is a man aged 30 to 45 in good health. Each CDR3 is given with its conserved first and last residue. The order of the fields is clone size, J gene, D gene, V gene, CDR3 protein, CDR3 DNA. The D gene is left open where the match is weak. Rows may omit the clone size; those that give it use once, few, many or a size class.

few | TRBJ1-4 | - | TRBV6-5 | CASSDPRGPPKLFF | TGTGCCAGCAGTGACCCCCGGGGGCCCCCAAAACTGTTTTTT
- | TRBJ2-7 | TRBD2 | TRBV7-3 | CASSSSGGNYEQYF | TGTGCCAGCAGCTCTAGCGGGGGGAACTACGAGCAGTACTTC
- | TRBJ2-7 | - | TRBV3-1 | CASSKSSSRYEQYF | TGTGCCAGCAGCAAGTCTTCTAGCCGCTACGAGCAGTACTTC
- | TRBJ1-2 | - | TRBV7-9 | CASSLGQMGYTF | TGTGCCAGCAGCTTAGGGCAGATGGGCTACACCTTC
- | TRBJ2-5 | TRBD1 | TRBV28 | CASSLGTGVLETQYF | TGTGCCAGCAGTTTGGGGACAGGCGTTTTGGAGACCCAGTACTTC
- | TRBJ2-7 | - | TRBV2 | CASTPAPGYEQYF | TGTGCCAGCACTCCTGCTCCAGGGTACGAGCAGTACTTC
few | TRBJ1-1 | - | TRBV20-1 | CSASEAANTEAFF | TGCAGTGCTAGTGAAGCAGCGAACACTGAAGCTTTCTTT
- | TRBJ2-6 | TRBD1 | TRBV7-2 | CASSSRQGAGGANVLTF | TGTGCCAGCAGCAGCCGACAGGGTGCTGGGGGGGCCAACGTCCTGACTTTC
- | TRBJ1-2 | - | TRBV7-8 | CASSSPGPLGYTF | TGTGCCAGCAGCTCTCCTGGACCGCTGGGCTACACCTTC
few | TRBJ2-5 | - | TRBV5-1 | CASSLGGMETQYF | TGTGCCAGCAGCTTAGGAGGGATGGAGACCCAGTACTTC
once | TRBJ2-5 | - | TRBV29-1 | CSVLRGASQQETQYF | TGCAGCGTTCTCCGGGGGGCCTCACAACAAGAGACCCAGTACTTC
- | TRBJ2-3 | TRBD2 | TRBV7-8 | CASSLESGLVTDTQYF | TGTGCCAGCAGCTTAGAGTCGGGACTAGTAACAGATACGCAGTATTTT
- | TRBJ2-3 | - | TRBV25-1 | CASSKALGGRDTQYF | TGTGCCAGCAGTAAGGCTCTGGGGGGGCGGGATACGCAGTATTTT